The following is a TCR beta chain sequence with its context. Measured with immunoSEQ multiplex PCR; TCRdb has only the in-frame clones, and not every one. The sample lists 200,000 to 250,000 clones; 80% to 95% were seen once. The data were taken from a study of blood T cell repertoires in COVID-19. Background on the study: The origin of the acute and convalescent COVID-19 samples was the United States, Italy and Spain.

This CDR3 is built from 16 residues. J was trimmed by 10 bases and V by 0 bases; bases with no gene match: 10. The V gene's germline CDR1 is SGDLS and CDR2 YYNGEE. During active infection, Seattle patients enrolled and were then monitored through disease. The chain couples TRBV9 to TRBJ2-3, with 11 bases that match TRBD2. Sequenced: peripheral blood. This receptor was identified in a man between 60 and 70 years old with COVID-19, enrolled during active disease. The chain's CDR3 is CASSVEGTSGRGAQYF. As DNA, the CDR3 is TGTGCCAGCAGCGTAGAGGGGACTAGCGGAAGGGGGGCGCAGTATTTT.